One and the same sample provided the 8 T cell receptor beta chains below, sequenced in a study of T-cell memory formation after mild COVID-19. TCRdb re-analysed the 5' RACE reads in MiXCR, keeping a single row per CDR3 protein. The repertoire includes a few hundred thousand distinct CDR3 sequences, 20% to 25% of them detected once, and around 13% sits in the top ten. Sequencing was performed on PBMCs or a T cell subset sorted from them (not recorded which). The receptors here all came from an adult woman who had mild COVID-19 (a few samples of this study predate the infection). Cell type and time point are not known.

This chain's CDR3 is CASSPYTGNEQYF. The CDR3 DNA reads TGTGCCAGCAGCCCATACACGGGGAACGAGCAGTACTTC. This chain links TRBV7-9 with TRBJ2-7, with a tentative D call TRBD2 (5 bases). Trimming left V 5 bases short and J 5 bases short, with 13 bases between. CDR1 SEHNR and CDR2 FQNEAQ come from the germline V gene (reference sequence). The CDR3 is made up of 13 amino acids.

The rearrangement links TRBV11-1 to TRBJ2-4, with TRBD2 matching over 9 bases. The CDR3 is 15 amino acids. The V segment lost 5 bases and the J segment 5 bases; nucleotides outside the gene matches: 7. Germline V gives CDR1 SGHAT, CDR2 FQDESV (reference sequence). This chain's CDR3 is CASSLGTSPQNIQYF. The CDR3 region has the DNA TGTGCCAGCAGCCTTGGGACTAGCCCTCAAAACATTCAGTACTTC.

This clonotype appeared once. V gene TRBV18 combines with J gene TRBJ2-7, with 9 bases that match TRBD2. The CDR3 totals 15 residues. With V trimmed by 3 bases and J by 3 bases, 6 bases remained unmatched. The germline V gene encodes CDR1 KGHSH and CDR2 LQKENI. The CDR3 loop reads CASSPPSSGIYEQYF. CDR3 sequence (DNA): TGTGCCAGCTCACCGCCGTCTAGCGGGATCTACGAGCAGTACTTC. Based on the CDR3 plus reference TRBV18 and TRBJ2-7, the full variable domain is NAGVMQNPRHLVRRRGQEARLRCSPMKGHSHVYWYRQLPEEGLKFMVYLQKENIIDESGMPKERFSAEFPKEGPSILRIQQVVRGDSAAYFCASSPPSSGIYEQYFGPGTRLTVT.

The chain couples TRBV2 to TRBJ2-7; TRBD1 aligns across 8 bases. Germline CDR1 is SNHLY and CDR2 is FYNNEI. This CDR3 has 16 amino acids. The V segment lost 2 bases and the J segment 2 bases; nucleotides outside the gene matches: 8. The CDR3 nucleotides read TGTGCCAGCAGTGAATACCGGGACAGGTTAGCCTACGAGCAGTACTTC. This gives the protein CASSEYRDRLAYEQYF.

This clonotype appeared a few times. V gene TRBV5-1 combines with J gene TRBJ2-1; 9 bases align to TRBD2. CDR3 size: 18 residues. Unmatched junction bases numbered 8, after V lost 1 base and J lost 0 bases. Germline V gene sequence: CDR1 SGHRS, CDR2 YFSETQ. The CDR3 DNA follows: TGCGCCAGCAGCTTGCCTACACTACTAGCGGGCTCCTACAATGAGCAGTTCTTC. Amino acids: CASSLPTLLAGSYNEQFF.

The chain is built from TRBV24-1 and TRBJ2-1; D gene ambiguous. Germline lookup yields CDR1 KGHDR and CDR2 SFDVKD. The V and J ends lost 5 bases and 7 bases respectively, with 14 bases between them. The CDR3 is made up of 14 amino acids. The CDR3 region has the DNA TGTGCCACCAGTGGAGAGTCCTCCCCAAATGAGCAGTTCTTC. Its translation is CATSGESSPNEQFF.

The chain joins TRBV4-1 to TRBJ2-4, with 8 bases fitting TRBD2. Germline V CDR1 and CDR2: MGHRA, YSYEKL. This CDR3 has 14 amino acids. With V trimmed by 2 bases and J by 15 bases, 12 bases remained unmatched. The chain's CDR3 is CASSQLTGTRWRYF. The CDR3 DNA reads as TGCGCCAGCAGCCAATTAACCGGGACTAGATGGCGGTACTTC.

The CDR3 protein is CSARVGLNTEAFF. In DNA form, the CDR3 reads TGCAGTGCTAGGGTTGGACTGAACACTGAAGCTTTCTTT. The rearrangement links TRBV20-1 to TRBJ1-1, with D unclear. Germline CDR1 and CDR2: DFQATT and SNEGSKA (reference sequence). CDR3 size: 13 residues. Trimming shortened V by 3 bases and J by 0 bases, and 8 bases separated the two germline ends.